This T cell receptor (beta chain) stems from a study of OX40 agonist ivuxolimab in advanced cancers. Study as a whole: The patients got ivuxolimab, which is an agonistic anti-OX40 (CD134) antibody. Partial response was recorded in three patients: one hepatocellular carcinoma and two cutaneous melanoma cases.

Some clones are missing from TCRdb's copy, which holds only in-frame ones; the method was immunoSEQ multiplex PCR. The table has 80,000 to 100,000 clones, around 86% seen once. Enrollment shut out patients with autoimmune disease history or systemic immunosuppression. Here the sequenced sample was CD4+ or CD8+ T cells sorted from blood, taken in a trial of the OX40 agonist ivuxolimab. This receptor was obtained from an adult with an advanced solid tumor such as melanoma, head and neck, liver or kidney cancer.

Here the CDR3 DNA reads TGTGCCAGCAGTCCCGGGACCCCTCGGATAGATACGCAGTATTTT. As protein: CASSPGTPRIDTQYF. The chain is built from TRBV6-5 and TRBJ2-3, with D perhaps given as TRBD1 or TRBD2 (5 bases each). The CDR3 is 15 amino acids. Germline CDR1 reads MNHEY; CDR2 reads SVGAGI. Trimming took 5 bases from V and 5 from J, leaving 17 bases between them.